Shown below are 4 T cell receptor beta chains from a single sample sequenced in a study of early T cells in non-severe SARS-CoV-2 infection. One entry per CDR3 protein results from TCRdb running MiXCR on the 5' RACE reads. The table lists more than 35,000 distinct CDR3 sequences, 3.9% of them singletons. Sequenced sample: whole blood. All receptors come from an adult who was a healthcare worker with PCR-confirmed SARS-CoV-2 infection or an uninfected control (not recorded which).

This clonotype was seen at least ten times. The chain employs TRBV10-3 and TRBJ2-3; D tentatively reads TRBD1 or TRBD2 (5 bases each). There are 14 residues in the CDR3. Trimming stripped 3 bases from V and 3 bases from J, with 10 bases between. The germline gives CDR1 ENHRY, CDR2 SYGVKD. Here the CDR3 DNA reads TGTGCCATCAGTGAAGGCAGGGAGACAGATACGCAGTATTTT. Translated: CAISEGRETDTQYF.

This clonotype was counted many times. The chain employs TRBV29-1 and TRBJ2-7, with TRBD1 as a possible D gene (7 bases). This CDR3 has 14 amino acids. V lost 6 bases to trimming and J lost 1 base, with 16 bases between them. Germline-derived CDR1 and CDR2 are SQVTM and ANQGSEA. Written as DNA, the CDR3 is TGCAGCGTAGCAGGGGGAGGTTTGTCCTACGAGCAGTACTTC. The encoded protein is CSVAGGGLSYEQYF.

This clonotype has ten or more counts. The chain recombines TRBV5-4 with TRBJ2-1; no clear D gene. Per the germline V gene, CDR1 is SGHNT and CDR2 is YYREEE (reference sequence). The germline V and J ends were trimmed by 4 bases and 5 bases, with 7 bases remaining between them. The CDR3 has 12 residues. The CDR3 nucleotides are TGTGCCAGCAGCAGCCCCCACAATGAGCAGTTCTTC. Translation: CASSSPHNEQFF.

This clonotype was seen many times. This chain uses TRBV11-3 with TRBJ2-2; D gene ambiguous. This CDR3 is built from 11 residues. The V end was cut by 7 bases, the J end by 4 bases, with 4 bases between. Germline loops: CDR1 SGHNT, CDR2 YENEEA. CDR3 in amino acids: CASKGTGELFF. As DNA, the CDR3 is TGTGCCAGCAAGGGCACCGGGGAGCTGTTTTTT.